The next 21 T cell receptor beta chains were all read from a single sample in a study of blood T cells in healthy people across ages. Together with a sample-barcoded 5' primer, a J-beta primer mix was included in a second PCR lasting roughly 6 to 12 cycles. TCRdb analysed the 5' RACE reads with MiXCR anew, one entry per CDR3 protein. The sample holds fewer than 1,000,000 distinct CDR3 sequences, 46% seen once. The sample taken for sequencing was blood. The receptors stem from a man aged 80 or over in good health.

The rearrangement links TRBV20-1 to TRBJ2-7; tentatively, D is TRBD2 (7 bases). The CDR3 totals 16 residues. V lost 5 bases to trimming and J lost 2 bases, with 22 bases between them. Germline values: CDR1 DFQATT, CDR2 SNEGSKA (reference sequence). CDR3 nucleotides: TGCAGTGCTTCACGACATCGAGGGGGGGAAGCCTACGAGCAGTACTTC. Its translation is CSASRHRGGEAYEQYF.

The chain joins TRBV12-3 or TRBV12-4 to TRBJ2-1, with 8 nucleotides matching TRBD2. V lost 6 bases, J lost 5 bases, and 9 bases stayed unmatched. CDR3 length equals 15 residues. The CDR3 reads CASSPNGGGNNEQFF. In nucleotides, the CDR3 is TGTGCCAGCAGCCCCAATGGCGGGGGGAACAATGAGCAGTTCTTC.

The table lists this clonotype with a few counts. The chain uses TRBV6-1 and TRBJ1-4; TRBD1 matches at 10 bases. Germline V gives CDR1 MNHNS, CDR2 SASEGT. This CDR3 comprises 14 residues. The ends lost 6 bases at V and 6 bases at J; junction bases unmatched: 4. CDR3 in DNA: TGTGCCAGCAGGGACGGGACAGGGGATGAAAAACTGTTTTTT. Amino acids: CASRDGTGDEKLFF.

The gene calls are TRBV5-6 and TRBJ2-1, with no clear D. Trimming shortened V by 2 bases and J by 5 bases, and 11 bases separated the two germline ends. Germline lookup yields CDR1 SGHDT and CDR2 YYEEEE. This CDR3 is 14 amino acids long. CDR3 sequence reads: CASSLRRVHNEQFF. CDR3 DNA: TGTGCCAGCAGCTTAAGAAGGGTCCACAATGAGCAGTTCTTC.

V and J are TRBV29-1 and TRBJ2-1; 13 bases align to TRBD2. The CDR3 is made up of 16 amino acids. The germline V gene has CDR1 SQVTM and CDR2 ANQGSEA. With 7 bases clipped from V and 8 bases from J, the junction kept 14 bases outside the gene matches. CDR3 coding DNA: TGCAGCGCACCCCCCTTTGGTACTAGCGGGAGGGATGAGCAGTTCTTC. The encoded protein is CSAPPFGTSGRDEQFF.

V usage is TRBV7-2 and J usage is TRBJ2-1; 10 nucleotides match TRBD2. The V segment lost 7 bases and the J segment 8 bases; nucleotides outside the gene matches: 17. Germline-derived CDR1 and CDR2 are SGHTA and FQGNSA. The CDR3 sequence is 17 residues long. CDR3 sequence (DNA): TGTGCCAGCACCGTTCGGAGGGGGCTCCTAGCGGGGGATGAGCAGTTCTTC. The encoded protein is CASTVRRGLLAGDEQFF.

This clonotype was found a few times. The chain carries TRBV28 and TRBJ2-5, with TRBD1 matching over 7 bases. The CDR3 has 15 residues. The V segment lost 6 bases and the J segment 4 bases; nucleotides outside the gene matches: 11. Germline CDR1 and CDR2: MDHEN and SYDVKM. The chain's CDR3 is CASSRRQGSRETQYF. The CDR3 nucleotides read TGTGCCAGCAGCCGTAGACAGGGAAGTAGAGAGACCCAGTACTTC.

This chain uses TRBV11-2 with TRBJ2-1; a possible D gene is TRBD2 (6 bases). The CDR3 has 15 residues. V dropped 6 bases and J dropped 5 bases, with 17 bases sitting between them. The germline V gene has CDR1 SGHAT and CDR2 FQNNGV. Here the CDR3 DNA reads TGTGCCAGCAGAGGGCGGGGAAGAGGTCACAATGAGCAGTTCTTC. Its protein product is CASRGRGRGHNEQFF.

The chain uses TRBV7-9 and TRBJ1-5; 7 bases align to TRBD1. With V trimmed by 5 bases and J by 2 bases, 6 bases remained unmatched. Germline values: CDR1 SEHNR, CDR2 FQNEAQ (reference sequence). The CDR3 spans 15 residues. This CDR3 reads CASSPGDRGNQPQHF. In DNA form, the CDR3 reads TGTGCCAGCAGCCCGGGAGACAGGGGCAATCAGCCCCAGCATTTT.

The chain links TRBV20-1 to TRBJ2-5; possible D gene TRBD2, 5 bases. The CDR3 consists of 13 residues. Trimming left V 5 bases short and J 1 base short, with 11 bases between. CDR1 and CDR2 from the germline V gene are DFQATT and SNEGSKA (reference sequence). CDR3 residues: CSAGSTPQETQYF. DNA of the CDR3: TGCAGTGCTGGGAGTACTCCCCAAGAGACCCAGTACTTC.

The rearrangement joins TRBV10-3 to TRBJ2-1, with 8 bases aligning to TRBD2. The V gene's germline CDR1 is ENHRY and CDR2 SYGVKD. The J segment lost 4 bases and the V segment lost 0 bases, leaving 2 bases of the junction unmatched. The CDR3 loop spans 15 amino acids. Here the CDR3 DNA reads TGTGCCATCAGTGAGTCACTAGCGGATTACAATGAGCAGTTCTTC. Translated, it gives CAISESLADYNEQFF.

This clonotype showed up many times. The rearrangement links TRBV20-1 to TRBJ2-7, with D tentatively TRBD1 (6 bases). The CDR3 extends over 12 amino acids. The ends were cut back, 3 bases at V and 2 bases at J, with 8 bases in the middle. CDR1 and CDR2 from the germline V gene are DFQATT and SNEGSKA (reference sequence). This CDR3 is CSARDSTYEQYF. Here the CDR3 DNA reads TGCAGTGCTAGGGACAGTACCTACGAGCAGTACTTC.

This chain links TRBV20-1 with TRBJ2-5; D is possibly TRBD1 or TRBD2 (5 bases each). V shed 6 bases and J shed 2 bases, with 16 bases lying between them. The CDR3 has 14 amino acids. Germline-derived CDR1 and CDR2 are DFQATT and SNEGSKA (reference sequence). The DNA of the CDR3 is TGCAGTGCCCCACGAGGGGCAGGGCAAGAGACCCAGTACTTC. As protein: CSAPRGAGQETQYF.

This chain connects TRBV12-3 or TRBV12-4 to TRBJ2-7, with 9 bases matching TRBD2. Trimming cost V 3 bases and J 7 bases; bases outside gene matches: 13. The CDR3 has 16 residues. CDR3 sequence reads: CASSFAAGGGHNEQYF. CDR3 in DNA: TGTGCCAGCAGTTTTGCCGCGGGAGGGGGTCACAATGAGCAGTACTTC.

The chain has TRBV2 and TRBJ2-1; the D gene is possibly TRBD1 (6 bases). Trimming took 8 bases from V and 3 from J, leaving 14 bases between them. Germline lookup yields CDR1 SNHLY and CDR2 FYNNEI. CDR3 length equals 14 residues. The CDR3 loop reads CASHRDTYYNEQFF. In DNA, the CDR3 is TGTGCCAGCCACCGGGACACCTACTACAATGAGCAGTTCTTC.

This clonotype was seen only a few times. The chain combines TRBV5-1 with TRBJ2-1; D remains unclear. Trimming stripped 1 base from V and 10 bases from J, with 12 bases between. Germline CDR1 is SGHRS and CDR2 is YFSETQ. The length of the CDR3 is 13 residues. The CDR3 DNA reads as TGCGCCAGCAGCTTGATAGGCTCGCCCGAGCAGTTCTTC. It yields the protein CASSLIGSPEQFF.

Turning to this clonotype: A clone one base away is much larger, so this may be a read error. This rearrangement joins TRBV12-3 or TRBV12-4 to TRBJ2-1; perhaps TRBD2 as D (5 bases). The V end lost 5 bases, the J end lost 8 bases, and 16 bases lay between the germline ends. This CDR3 comprises 14 residues. DNA for the CDR3: TGTGCCAGCAGTGTTGGAGCGGTCCTTGATGAGCAGTTCTTC. Translation: CASSVGAVLDEQFF.

The CDR3 sequence is CASRKEGGGYTF. The CDR3 DNA follows: TGTGCCAGCAGGAAAGAGGGTGGAGGCTACACCTTC. The chain joins TRBV11-1 to TRBJ1-2, with unresolved D. Looked up from germline, CDR1 is SGHAT and CDR2 is FQDESV (reference sequence). The germline V and J ends were trimmed by 6 bases and 8 bases, with 13 bases remaining between them. The CDR3 spans 12 residues. Supplemented by reference TRBV11-1 and TRBJ1-2, the full variable domain reads EAEVAQSPRYKITEKSQAVAFWCDPISGHATLYWYRQILGQGPELLVQFQDESVVDDSQLPKDRFSAERLKGVDSTLKIQPAELGDSAMYLCASRKEGGGYTFGSGTRLTVV.

The chain is built from TRBV7-9 and TRBJ2-7, with D possibly TRBD1 on 6 matching bases. Germline CDR1 is SEHNR and CDR2 is FQNEAQ (reference sequence). CDR3 length: 14 amino acids. V lost 1 base to trimming and J lost 3 bases, with 10 bases between them. CDR3 coding DNA: TGTGCCAGCAGCTTAGGCCCAGGGGACTACGAGCAGTACTTC. This gives the protein CASSLGPGDYEQYF.

Ten or more counts support this clonotype. This chain links TRBV13 with TRBJ1-2; 9 bases map to TRBD1. Trimming took 4 bases from V and 5 from J; bases not matched to a gene: 5. Germline-derived CDR1 and CDR2 are PRHDT and FYEKMQ (reference sequence). The CDR3 contains 14 residues. In DNA, the CDR3 is TGTGCCAGCAGCTCGGGACAGGGTGTTTATGGCTACACCTTC. Its translation is CASSSGQGVYGYTF.

As to this clonotype: A much larger clone differs from this one at a single base, so this may be a read error. The chain is built from TRBV4-3 and TRBJ2-3; D may be TRBD1 or TRBD2 (6 bases each). The germline gives CDR1 LGHNA, CDR2 YSLEER. CDR3 size: 13 residues. The CDR3 bases are TGCGCCAGCAGCCAGCGGGACACAGGTACGCAGTATTTT. Protein: CASSQRDTGTQYF.